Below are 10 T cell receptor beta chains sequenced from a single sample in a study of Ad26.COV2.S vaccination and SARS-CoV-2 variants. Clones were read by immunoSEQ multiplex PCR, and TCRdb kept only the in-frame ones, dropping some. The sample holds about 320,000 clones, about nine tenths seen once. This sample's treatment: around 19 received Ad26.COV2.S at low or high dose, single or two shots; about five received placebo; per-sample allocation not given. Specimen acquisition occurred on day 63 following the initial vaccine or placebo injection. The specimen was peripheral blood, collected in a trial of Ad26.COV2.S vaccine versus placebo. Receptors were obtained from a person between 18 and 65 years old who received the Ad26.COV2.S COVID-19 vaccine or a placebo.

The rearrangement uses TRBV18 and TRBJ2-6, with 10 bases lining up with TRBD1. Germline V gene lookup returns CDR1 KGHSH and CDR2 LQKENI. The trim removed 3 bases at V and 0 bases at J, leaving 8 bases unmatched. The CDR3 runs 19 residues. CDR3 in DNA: TGTGCCAGCTCACCGCCGACAGGGGGCGCGGGCTCTGGGGCCAACGTCCTGACTTTC. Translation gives CASSPPTGGAGSGANVLTF.

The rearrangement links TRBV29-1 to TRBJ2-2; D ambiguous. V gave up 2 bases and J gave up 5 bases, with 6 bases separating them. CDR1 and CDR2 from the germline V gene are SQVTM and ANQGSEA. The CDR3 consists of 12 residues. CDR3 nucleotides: TGCAGCGTTGAATGGGATACCGGGGAGCTGTTTTTT. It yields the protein CSVEWDTGELFF.

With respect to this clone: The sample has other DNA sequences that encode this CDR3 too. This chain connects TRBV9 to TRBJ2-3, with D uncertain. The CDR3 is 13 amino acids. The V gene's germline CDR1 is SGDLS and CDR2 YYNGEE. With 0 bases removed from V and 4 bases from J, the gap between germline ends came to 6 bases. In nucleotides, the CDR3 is TGTGCCAGCAGCGTAGGTGTTTCAGATACGCAGTATTTT. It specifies CASSVGVSDTQYF.

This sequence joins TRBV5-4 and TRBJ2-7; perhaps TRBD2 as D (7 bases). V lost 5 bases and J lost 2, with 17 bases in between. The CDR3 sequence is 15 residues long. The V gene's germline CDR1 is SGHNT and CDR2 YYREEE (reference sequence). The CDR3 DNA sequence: TGTGCCAGCAGTCCCGATGCGGGGGCGACCTACGAGCAGTACTTC. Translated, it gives CASSPDAGATYEQYF.

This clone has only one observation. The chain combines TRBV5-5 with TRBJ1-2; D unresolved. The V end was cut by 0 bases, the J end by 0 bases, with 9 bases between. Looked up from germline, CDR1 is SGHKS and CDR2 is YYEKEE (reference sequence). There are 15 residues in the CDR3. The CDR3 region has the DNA TGTGCCAGCAGCTTGGTGGCAGCTCCTAACTATGGCTACACCTTC. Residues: CASSLVAAPNYGYTF.

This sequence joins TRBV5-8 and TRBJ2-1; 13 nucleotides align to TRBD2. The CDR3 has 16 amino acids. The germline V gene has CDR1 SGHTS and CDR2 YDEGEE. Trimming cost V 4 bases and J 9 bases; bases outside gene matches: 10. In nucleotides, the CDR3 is TGTGCCAGCAGCAGGCAAGGGACTAGCGGGGTGGGTGAGCAGTTCTTC. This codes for CASSRQGTSGVGEQFF.

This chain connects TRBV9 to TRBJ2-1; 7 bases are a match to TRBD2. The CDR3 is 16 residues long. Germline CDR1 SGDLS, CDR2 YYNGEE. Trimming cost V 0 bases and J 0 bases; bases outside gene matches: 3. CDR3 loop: CASSVAPSGSYNEQFF. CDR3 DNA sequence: TGTGCCAGCAGCGTAGCCCCTAGCGGCTCCTACAATGAGCAGTTCTTC.

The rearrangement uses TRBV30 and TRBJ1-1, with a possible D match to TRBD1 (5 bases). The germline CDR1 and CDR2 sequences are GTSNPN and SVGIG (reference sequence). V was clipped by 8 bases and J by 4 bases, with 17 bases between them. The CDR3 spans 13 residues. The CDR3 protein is CAAGDSVGTEAFF. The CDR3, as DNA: TGTGCCGCGGGAGACAGCGTTGGCACTGAAGCTTTCTTT.

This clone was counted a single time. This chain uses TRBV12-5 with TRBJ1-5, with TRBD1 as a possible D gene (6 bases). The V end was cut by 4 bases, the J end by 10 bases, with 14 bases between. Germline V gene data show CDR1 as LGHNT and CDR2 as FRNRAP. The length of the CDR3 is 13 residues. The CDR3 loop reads CASGSEKGDPQHF. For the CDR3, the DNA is TGTGCTAGTGGTTCGGAAAAGGGGGATCCCCAGCATTTT.

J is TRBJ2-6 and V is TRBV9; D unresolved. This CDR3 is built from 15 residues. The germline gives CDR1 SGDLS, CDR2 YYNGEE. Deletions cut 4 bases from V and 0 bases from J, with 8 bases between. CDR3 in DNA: TGTGCCAGCAGCCTGGGTCGCTCTGGGGCCAACGTCCTGACTTTC. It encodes CASSLGRSGANVLTF. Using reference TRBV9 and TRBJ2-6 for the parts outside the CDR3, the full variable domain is DSGVTQTPKHLITATGQRVTLRCSPRSGDLSVYWYQQSLDQGLQFLIQYYNGEERAKGNILERFSAQQFPDLHSELNLSSLELGDSALYFCASSLGRSGANVLTFGAGSRLTVL.